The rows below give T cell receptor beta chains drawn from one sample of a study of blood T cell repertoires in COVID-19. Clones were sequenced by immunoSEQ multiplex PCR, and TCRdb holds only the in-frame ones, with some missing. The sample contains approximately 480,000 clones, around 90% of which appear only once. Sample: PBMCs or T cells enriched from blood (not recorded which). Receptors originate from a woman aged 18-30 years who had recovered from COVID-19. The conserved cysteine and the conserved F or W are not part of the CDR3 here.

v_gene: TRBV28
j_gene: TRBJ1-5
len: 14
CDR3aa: ASSLPGQSENQPQH

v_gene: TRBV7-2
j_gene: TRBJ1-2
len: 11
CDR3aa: ASSFPGRDGYT

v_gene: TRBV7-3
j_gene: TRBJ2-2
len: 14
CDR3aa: ASSLQGGVNTGELF

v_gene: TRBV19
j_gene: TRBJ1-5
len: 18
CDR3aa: ASSIASGSRRGGYNQPQH

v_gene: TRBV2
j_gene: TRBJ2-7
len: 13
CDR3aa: ASHPPGRNLYEQY

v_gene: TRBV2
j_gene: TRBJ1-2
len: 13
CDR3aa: ASSARTGGSYGYT

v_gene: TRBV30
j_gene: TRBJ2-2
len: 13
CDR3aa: AWSVGGAHTGELF

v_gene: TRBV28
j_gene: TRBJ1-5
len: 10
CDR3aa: ASSFEAQPQH

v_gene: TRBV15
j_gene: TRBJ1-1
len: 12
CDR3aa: ATSRDGRNTEAF

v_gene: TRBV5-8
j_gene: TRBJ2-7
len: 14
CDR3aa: ASSLVTSGAPYEQY

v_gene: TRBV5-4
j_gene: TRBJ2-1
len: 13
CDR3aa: ASSSGQGSYNEQF

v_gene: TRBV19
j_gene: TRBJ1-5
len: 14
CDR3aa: ASSIAGTGDDQPQH

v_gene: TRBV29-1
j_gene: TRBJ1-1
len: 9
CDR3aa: SVEVGGDAF

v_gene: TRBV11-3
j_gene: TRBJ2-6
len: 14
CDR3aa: ASSPGQGVGANVLT

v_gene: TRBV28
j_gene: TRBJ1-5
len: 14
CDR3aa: ASSLAQGESNQPQH

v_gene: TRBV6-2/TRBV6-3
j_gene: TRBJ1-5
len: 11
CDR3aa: ASSRTGNQPQH

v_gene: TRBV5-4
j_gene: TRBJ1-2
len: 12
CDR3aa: ASSVRPGSYGYT

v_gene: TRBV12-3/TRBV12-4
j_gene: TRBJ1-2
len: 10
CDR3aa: AISIGQVGYT

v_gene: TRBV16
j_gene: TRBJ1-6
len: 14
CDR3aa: ASSPTGESYNSPLH

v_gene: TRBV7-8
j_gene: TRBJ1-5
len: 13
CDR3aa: ASSLDVTPAGAQH

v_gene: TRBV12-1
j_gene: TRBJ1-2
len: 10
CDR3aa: ASSPSPGGYT

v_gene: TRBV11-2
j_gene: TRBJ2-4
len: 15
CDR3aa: ASSFGGLAVAKNIQY

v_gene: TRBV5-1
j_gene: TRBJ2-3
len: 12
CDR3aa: ASSLGPEADTQY

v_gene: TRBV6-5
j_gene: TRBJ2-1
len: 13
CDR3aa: ASTTRDRERGEQF

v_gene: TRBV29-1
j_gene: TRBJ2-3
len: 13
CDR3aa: SVEPLAGGTDTQY

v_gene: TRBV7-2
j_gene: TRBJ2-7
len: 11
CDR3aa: ASSLAQGYEQY